These 24 T cell receptor beta chains originate from one sample sequenced in a study of blood T cell repertoires in COVID-19. The assay was immunoSEQ multiplex PCR, and TCRdb's table has in-frame clones only and misses some. The sample shows 73,000 or so clones, around 90% of them seen only once. Sequencing input: peripheral blood. These TCRs come from a human donor with active COVID-19. The donor label of this sample is uncertain.

J is TRBJ1-5 and V is TRBV19; 7 nucleotides match TRBD1. The CDR3 has 15 residues. In germline, CDR1 is LNHDA, CDR2 SQIVND (reference sequence). The V and J ends lost 1 base and 0 bases, in that order; junction bases with no gene match: 0. CDR3 amino acids: CASSIGQGSNQPQHF. The DNA of the CDR3 is TGTGCCAGTAGTATAGGACAGGGTAGCAATCAGCCCCAGCATTTT.

In its sample, this clone was seen once. J is TRBJ1-2 and V is TRBV9, with no clear D. This CDR3 is built from 11 residues. The V end lost 3 bases, the J end lost 4 bases, and 4 bases lay between the germline ends. CDR1 and CDR2 from the germline V gene are SGDLS and YYNGEE. For the CDR3, the DNA is TGTGCCAGCAGCGCGGGCTATGGCTACACCTTC. Protein: CASSAGYGYTF.

The chain uses TRBV11-2 and TRBJ2-1; D is uncertain. Germline V lookup: CDR1 SGHAT, CDR2 FQNNGV. V lost 1 base and J lost 8, with 12 bases in between. The CDR3 loop spans 14 amino acids. The CDR3 bases are TGTGCCAGCAGCTTAGTGCATGCCCTAGATGAGCAGTTCTTC. Its protein product is CASSLVHALDEQFF.

CDR3 sequence reads: CASSLAGDYHEQYF. Here the CDR3 DNA reads TGTGCCAGCAGTTTAGCGGGAGACTACCACGAGCAGTACTTC. The gene calls are TRBV28 and TRBJ2-7; 7 positions agree with TRBD2. Germline values: CDR1 MDHEN, CDR2 SYDVKM. Unmatched junction bases numbered 6, after V lost 2 bases and J lost 5 bases. The CDR3 extends over 14 amino acids.

CDR3 sequence reads: CSVEDPSGTDTQYF. The CDR3, as DNA: TGCAGCGTTGAAGACCCATCGGGTACAGATACGCAGTATTTT. The chain employs TRBV29-1 and TRBJ2-3; no clear D gene. V was pared by 0 bases and J by 3 bases, with 10 bases between. CDR3 length: 14 amino acids. The germline V gene encodes CDR1 SQVTM and CDR2 ANQGSEA.

The chain combines TRBV5-6 with TRBJ2-7; possible D gene TRBD1, 6 bases. The V gene's germline CDR1 is SGHDT and CDR2 YYEEEE. CDR3 length: 17 residues. The V and J ends lost 0 bases and 0 bases respectively, with 16 bases between them. The CDR3 here is CASSLATGTPNSYEQYF. CDR3 nucleotides: TGTGCCAGCAGCTTGGCCACCGGGACACCAAACTCCTACGAGCAGTACTTC.

This clone was detected only once. The CDR3 DNA sequence: TGTGCCAGCAGCTTGCGCTGGGACAGCTATTATGGCTACACCTTC. Encoded protein: CASSLRWDSYYGYTF. The chain has TRBV5-4 and TRBJ1-2, with 7 bases identical to TRBD1. The CDR3 sequence is 15 residues long. Germline V gene sequence: CDR1 SGHNT, CDR2 YYREEE (reference sequence). V shed 1 base and J 5 bases; nucleotides not matched to a gene: 8.

The chain joins TRBV4-3 to TRBJ2-2; TRBD2 aligns across 10 bases. The ends lost 5 bases at V and 1 base at J; junction bases unmatched: 1. CDR3 length: 15 amino acids. Germline CDR1 and CDR2: LGHNA and YSLEER. The CDR3 reads CASSWTSGNTGELFF. The CDR3 DNA sequence: TGCGCCAGCAGCTGGACTAGCGGGAACACCGGGGAGCTGTTTTTT.

The rearrangement uses TRBV19 and TRBJ2-6; 7 bases are a match to TRBD2. The CDR3 totals 17 residues. Germline values: CDR1 LNHDA, CDR2 SQIVND (reference sequence). Trimming took 5 bases from V and 1 from J; bases not matched to a gene: 8. The CDR3: CASSLAGLASGANVLTF. The CDR3 region has the DNA TGTGCCAGTAGTTTAGCGGGCCTAGCATCTGGGGCCAACGTCCTGACTTTC.

V gene TRBV6-4 combines with J gene TRBJ2-5; 8 nucleotides align to TRBD1. The CDR3 length is 17 residues. With V trimmed by 8 bases and J by 2 bases, 16 bases remained unmatched. Germline-derived CDR1 and CDR2 are MRHNA and SNTAGT. DNA of the CDR3: TGTGCCAGCGATGGGGGCAGGGGGCACGGTAGGCAAGAGACCCAGTACTTC. This codes for CASDGGRGHGRQETQYF.

The chain recombines TRBV28 with TRBJ2-2; D may be TRBD2 (7 bases). CDR1 is MDHEN and CDR2 is SYDVKM in the germline V gene. This CDR3 has 14 amino acids. The V end was cut by 8 bases, the J end by 5 bases, with 15 bases between. The CDR3 region is CASRGGGMTGELFF. As DNA, the CDR3 is TGTGCCAGCCGAGGGGGAGGGATGACCGGGGAGCTGTTTTTT.

CDR3 residues: CASSLGLAGGGNEQFF. CDR3 in DNA: TGCGCCAGCAGCTTGGGACTAGCCGGAGGGGGCAATGAGCAGTTCTTC. J is TRBJ2-1 and V is TRBV5-1, with D possibly TRBD2 on 7 matching bases. Trimming shortened V by 0 bases and J by 6 bases, and 16 bases separated the two germline ends. This CDR3 comprises 16 residues. Germline loops: CDR1 SGHRS, CDR2 YFSETQ.

This rearrangement joins TRBV29-1 to TRBJ2-7; D is unresolved. This CDR3 has 13 residues. V was pared by 7 bases and J by 4 bases, with 17 bases between. The V gene's germline CDR1 is SQVTM and CDR2 ANQGSEA. CDR3 loop: CSASGGLLYEQYF. The CDR3 DNA reads TGCAGCGCTTCTGGCGGTCTATTGTACGAGCAGTACTTC.

The V gene is TRBV3-1 (or the pseudogene TRBV3-2), the J gene TRBJ1-1, with D tentatively TRBD1 (5 bases). The germline V gene has CDR1 LGHDT and CDR2 YNNKEL (reference sequence). Trimming stripped 4 bases from V and 0 bases from J, with 12 bases between. This CDR3 is 15 amino acids long. The CDR3 loop reads CASSLQGRVNTEAFF. The CDR3 DNA reads TGTGCCAGCAGCCTCCAGGGCAGAGTGAACACTGAAGCTTTCTTT.

The V gene is TRBV6-5, the J gene TRBJ1-6, with D possibly matching TRBD1 (5 bases). Trimming shortened V by 4 bases and J by 4 bases, and 14 bases separated the two germline ends. The CDR3 has 16 amino acids. Germline lookup yields CDR1 MNHEY and CDR2 SVGAGI. The DNA for the CDR3 is TGTGCCAGCAGTTCGATCCCTAGGGGATATAATTCACCCCTCCACTTT. It codes for CASSSIPRGYNSPLHF.

This chain uses TRBV2 with TRBJ2-5; TRBD2 matches 7 bases. The trim removed 10 bases at V and 4 bases at J, leaving 6 bases unmatched. The CDR3 runs 12 residues. CDR1 SNHLY and CDR2 FYNNEI come from the germline V gene. CDR3 sequence (DNA): TGTGCCAACAAGACGGGGGGAGAGACCCAGTACTTC. Translated, it gives CANKTGGETQYF.

The chain carries TRBV7-2 and TRBJ2-7; 9 bases fit TRBD1. The CDR3 extends over 16 amino acids. Per germline, CDR1 SGHTA and CDR2 FQGNSA. V trimming: 4 bases; J trimming: 3 bases; junction bases outside the gene matches: 10. DNA for the CDR3: TGTGCCAGCAGCTCCGTCGGTGGGACAGGGAGCTACGAGCAGTACTTC. It specifies CASSSVGGTGSYEQYF.

The rearrangement uses TRBV10-3 and TRBJ2-7; 8 bases are a match to TRBD2. The CDR3 is made up of 14 amino acids. Germline CDR1 ENHRY, CDR2 SYGVKD. After removal of 7 bases from V and 3 bases from J, the junction contained 8 bases not matched to a gene. CDR3 sequence: CAIKATSDNYEQYF. In nucleotides, the CDR3 is TGTGCCATCAAGGCGACTAGCGACAACTACGAGCAGTACTTC.

V gene TRBV5-1 combines with J gene TRBJ2-3, with D perhaps TRBD2 (6 bases). Germline V gene data show CDR1 as SGHRS and CDR2 as YFSETQ. The CDR3 consists of 14 residues. Trimming took 5 bases from V and 0 from J, leaving 10 bases between them. CDR3 DNA: TGCGCCAGCAGTCCACTAGCCAGCACAGATACGCAGTATTTT. Translation: CASSPLASTDTQYF.

The chain recombines TRBV9 with TRBJ2-1; 7 bases match TRBD2. V trimming: 5 bases; J trimming: 5 bases; junction bases outside the gene matches: 4. CDR1 is SGDLS, CDR2 YYNGEE, per germline. CDR3 size: 13 residues. DNA for the CDR3: TGTGCCAGCAGGGGAGGGACCCACAATGAGCAGTTCTTC. Translation gives CASRGGTHNEQFF.

The V gene is TRBV9, the J gene TRBJ2-1; D ambiguous. Germline loops: CDR1 SGDLS, CDR2 YYNGEE. The length of the CDR3 is 13 residues. V shed 0 bases and J shed 9 bases, with 10 bases lying between them. This chain's CDR3 is CASSVASTAEQFF. The CDR3 DNA reads as TGTGCCAGCAGCGTAGCTAGTACGGCTGAGCAGTTCTTC.

The rearrangement joins TRBV7-2 to TRBJ1-2; 7 bases fit TRBD1. J gave up 1 base and V 5 bases, and 10 bases lay outside the gene matches. CDR1 and CDR2 (germline): SGHTA, FQGNSA. There are 16 residues in the CDR3. CDR3 nucleotides: TGTGCCAGCAGCACCGGACAGGCCGGCAGTAACTATGGCTACACCTTC. Residues: CASSTGQAGSNYGYTF.

The CDR3 reads CASSKGQGFGYTF. For the CDR3, the DNA is TGTGCCAGCAGCAAGGGACAGGGCTTTGGCTACACCTTC. The chain uses TRBV28 and TRBJ1-2; 9 bases match TRBD1. Germline-derived CDR1 and CDR2 are MDHEN and SYDVKM. V dropped 6 bases and J dropped 7; count of bases not matched to a gene: 6. The CDR3 is 13 residues long.

J is TRBJ2-3 and V is TRBV18; D unclear. Trimming shortened V by 0 bases and J by 10 bases, and 14 bases separated the two germline ends. CDR3 size: 14 residues. The V gene's germline CDR1 is KGHSH and CDR2 LQKENI. This CDR3 reads CASSPPGALFPQYF. DNA for the CDR3: TGTGCCAGCTCACCACCTGGAGCGCTGTTTCCGCAGTATTTT.